This TCR beta chain appears in the sequencing data of a study of beta chain features in type 1 diabetes. Study-wide background: Age and gender were similar between patients and healthy donors, as were cell yields. General study points: Significant though moderate, a shortening of TCRB CDR3s appeared in all four CD4+ subsets of Type 1 diabetes patients.

The CDR3 sequence is 15 residues long. V lost 0 bases and J lost 0, with 9 bases in between. CDR1 and CDR2 (germline): SGHRS, YFSETQ. All of the sorted populations showed purity greater than 95%. As to this clone: As yet, its antigen is unknown.

Reverse transcribing all isolated RNA meant expressed TCRB transcripts were sequenced. Clones were sequenced by immunoSEQ multiplex PCR, and TCRdb holds only the in-frame ones, with some missing. The data hold about 270,000 clones, with roughly an eighth observed a single time. The chain is built from TRBV5-1 and TRBJ1-1; D is ambiguous. The specimen sequenced was naive CD4+ T cells from blood. The TCR was taken from a man aged 25-45 years with type 1 diabetes. The DNA of the CDR3 is TGCGCCAGCAGCTTGGTTGCCAGGATGAACACTGAAGCTTTCTTT. Its protein is CASSLVARMNTEAFF.